This T cell receptor (beta chain) is from a study of sequential checkpoint blockade in melanoma. Across the whole study: Randomization was 1:1 between first-line nivolumab→ipilimumab and ipilimumab→nivolumab. After both sequences, patients received maintenance nivolumab. 85 to 95 pretreatment tumor DNA samples were TCRβ immunosequenced.

CDR3 length: 12 residues. Looked up from germline, CDR1 is MNHGY and CDR2 is SAAAGT. V dropped 5 bases and J dropped 2 bases, with 6 bases sitting between them. Data came from immunoSEQ multiplex PCR; TCRdb stores just in-frame clones and leaves some out. The table records some 6,000 clones, about 21% of them present only once. There are a few counts of this clone. Treatment reported: randomized to nivolumab then ipilimumab (arm A) or the reverse (arm B). None of the patients previously received DNA-damaging chemotherapy. The rearrangement links TRBV6-8 to TRBJ1-2, with a possible D match to TRBD1 (6 bases). Source: tumor tissue (inferred from file names), taken from a patient given nivolumab and ipilimumab in sequence. The TCR was taken from a human donor with melanoma. The DNA for the CDR3 is TGTGCCAGCAGTGGACAGAACTATGGCTACACCTTC. As protein: CASSGQNYGYTF.